These T cell receptor beta chains were read from a single sample in a study of T cell responses to AZD1222 COVID-19 vaccine. Method: immunoSEQ multiplex PCR; TCRdb's copy keeps in-frame clones and lacks some. In the table there are fewer than 110,000 clones, over 75% of which are singletons. The sequences come from peripheral blood, collected on day 0 of AZD1222 vaccination. Every receptor here comes from an adult in good health. The CDR3 runs from the conserved cysteine through the conserved F or W. The D gene is left open where the match is weak. Expanded clones are given a class, and other clones once, few, many or no size at all.

d_call: .
v_call: TRBV28
clone_size: .
j_call: TRBJ2-3
cdr3_aa: CASRPISTDTQYF
cdr3_nt: TGTGCCAGCCGCCCTATTAGCACAGATACGCAGTATTTT

d_call: .
v_call: TRBV7-2
clone_size: .
j_call: TRBJ1-2
cdr3_aa: CASSLSPGPETGGYTF
cdr3_nt: TGTGCCAGCAGCCTTTCCCCGGGACCCGAGACGGGGGGCTACACCTTC

d_call: TRBD1
v_call: TRBV30
clone_size: .
j_call: TRBJ1-2
cdr3_aa: CAWRLGQARSSGYGYTF
cdr3_nt: TGTGCCTGGAGGTTGGGACAGGCCCGATCCTCTGGCTATGGCTACACCTTC

d_call: .
v_call: TRBV7-9
clone_size: .
j_call: TRBJ2-2
cdr3_aa: CASSWDGSSGELFF
cdr3_nt: TGTGCCAGCAGCTGGGACGGGTCCTCCGGGGAGCTGTTTTTT

d_call: .
v_call: TRBV6-4
clone_size: .
j_call: TRBJ2-1
cdr3_aa: CASSDSVGGDYNEQFF
cdr3_nt: TGTGCCAGCAGTGACTCGGTAGGGGGGGATTACAATGAGCAGTTCTTC

d_call: .
v_call: TRBV2
clone_size: once
j_call: TRBJ1-3
cdr3_aa: CASGPYTTGNTIYF
cdr3_nt: TGTGCCAGCGGCCCTTACACGACTGGAAACACCATATATTTT

d_call: .
v_call: TRBV4-3
clone_size: .
j_call: TRBJ2-2
cdr3_aa: CASSQEGVPTGELFF
cdr3_nt: TGCGCCAGCAGCCAAGAAGGGGTTCCTACCGGGGAGCTGTTTTTT

d_call: .
v_call: TRBV2
clone_size: few
j_call: TRBJ1-2
cdr3_aa: CASIWTLNYGYTF
cdr3_nt: TGTGCCAGCATATGGACTTTAAACTATGGCTACACCTTC

d_call: TRBD1
v_call: TRBV19
clone_size: once
j_call: TRBJ2-7
cdr3_aa: CASSRDRTYEQYF
cdr3_nt: TGTGCCAGTAGTAGGGACAGGACCTACGAGCAGTACTTC

d_call: TRBD1
v_call: TRBV19
clone_size: .
j_call: TRBJ1-2
cdr3_aa: CASSNRGQGKSYTF
cdr3_nt: TGTGCCAGTAGTAATCGCGGACAGGGGAAGAGCTACACCTTC

d_call: .
v_call: TRBV9
clone_size: .
j_call: TRBJ2-3
cdr3_aa: CASSPRFSTDTQYF
cdr3_nt: TGTGCCAGCAGCCCCCGATTCTCCACAGATACGCAGTATTTT

d_call: TRBD1
v_call: TRBV12-3/TRBV12-4
clone_size: few
j_call: TRBJ2-7
cdr3_aa: CASRLTGVSEQYF
cdr3_nt: TGTGCCAGCAGATTAACAGGGGTAAGCGAGCAGTACTTC

d_call: TRBD1
v_call: TRBV2
clone_size: .
j_call: TRBJ1-3
cdr3_aa: CAKTTGAENTIYF
cdr3_nt: TGTGCCAAGACGACAGGGGCGGAAAACACCATATATTTT

d_call: .
v_call: TRBV2
clone_size: .
j_call: TRBJ1-5
cdr3_aa: CASTKGPGGSQPQHF
cdr3_nt: TGTGCCAGCACCAAAGGACCCGGAGGGAGTCAGCCCCAGCATTTT

d_call: .
v_call: TRBV15
clone_size: .
j_call: TRBJ1-5
cdr3_aa: CATSRDRDRNQPQHF
cdr3_nt: TGTGCCACCAGCAGAGATCGGGACCGGAATCAGCCCCAGCATTTT

d_call: .
v_call: TRBV5-1
clone_size: .
j_call: TRBJ1-1
cdr3_aa: CASSTDTNTEAFF
cdr3_nt: TGCGCCAGCAGCACGGATACTAACACTGAAGCTTTCTTT